This TCR beta chain comes out of a study of T cells in Graves' hyperthyroidism and ophthalmopathy. General study results and limits: With a median lead of roughly 6.2 months before onset, the model predicted ophthalmopathy.

This clonotype appeared many times. What it binds is not known. The CDR3 contains 13 residues. V was pared by 6 bases and J by 5 bases, with 14 bases between. Germline CDR1 SGHRS, CDR2 YFSETQ. The CDR3 regions of TCR beta were amplified from RNA transcripts. A set of HTBI primers served as the primers for a first-round RT-PCR of the TCR CDR3. TCRdb recomputed calls from the multiplex PCR reads with MiXCR, one row per CDR3 protein. The table lists approximately 220,000 distinct CDR3 sequences, about a sixth of them singletons. Exclusion followed for patients with uncontrolled infection, other autoimmune disease, pregnancy or lactation.

The chain is built from TRBV5-1 and TRBJ1-1, with TRBD1 as a possible D gene (5 bases). The receptor was isolated from a man aged 35 to 55 with Graves' hyperthyroidism. Specimen: blood. CDR3 nucleotide sequence: TGCGCCAGCACCGATACAGAGGGGACTGAAGCTTTCTTT. Its protein product is CASTDTEGTEAFF. Looking up the rest from reference TRBV5-1 and TRBJ1-1 gives the full variable domain: KAGVTQTPRYLIKTRGQQVTLSCSPISGHRSVSWYQQTPGQGLQFLFEYFSETQRNKGNFPGRFSGRQFSNSRSEMNVSTLELGDSALYLCASTDTEGTEAFFGQGTRLTVV.